This passage covers 32 T cell receptor beta chains from one sample sequenced in a study of cytomegalovirus exposure and HLA in healthy donors. The protocol was immunoSEQ multiplex PCR, while the TCRdb copy is restricted to in-frame clones and leaves out a portion. The table has under 100,000 clones, 96% seen once. The material sequenced was PBMCs. All receptors derive from a woman aged 18-30 years in good health and CMV-seronegative.

The chain links TRBV27 to TRBJ2-4; 11 bases align to TRBD1. The CDR3 is made up of 16 amino acids. The germline V gene has CDR1 MNHEY and CDR2 SMNVEV (reference sequence). V lost 5 bases, J lost 1 base, and 4 bases stayed unmatched. The CDR3 region is CASSQGTGGAKNIQYF. CDR3 nucleotide sequence: TGTGCCAGCAGTCAAGGGACAGGGGGGGCCAAAAACATTCAGTACTTC.

This clone was picked up one time. This chain joins TRBV10-3 and TRBJ1-4; TRBD1 matches 12 bases. The CDR3 length is 18 residues. The V gene's germline CDR1 is ENHRY and CDR2 SYGVKD. With 0 bases clipped from V and 4 bases from J, the junction kept 6 bases outside the gene matches. CDR3 loop: CAISESAGQGAGNEKLFF. In nucleotides, the CDR3 is TGTGCCATCAGTGAGTCGGCGGGACAGGGGGCTGGTAATGAAAAACTGTTTTTT.

J is TRBJ1-2 and V is TRBV27; 9 bases fit TRBD1. Germline V gives CDR1 MNHEY, CDR2 SMNVEV (reference sequence). The CDR3 is made up of 12 amino acids. V lost 6 bases and J lost 6; bases outside the gene matches: 2. CDR3 DNA: TGTGCCAGCAGCCGGACAGGGGATGGCTACACCTTC. This sequence encodes CASSRTGDGYTF.

This clone was recorded only once. The J gene is TRBJ1-4, the V gene TRBV21-1; the D call in the table, TRBD1, was not verified against the DNA. TRBV21-1 is a pseudogene locus. CDR3 length equals 16 residues. DNA of the CDR3: TGTGCCAGCAGCAACCTCCCGGGACAGGGTTATGAAAAACTGTTTTTT. Its protein product is CASSNLPGQGYEKLFF.

The J gene is TRBJ2-1, the V gene TRBV7-2, with TRBD2 matching 7 bases. This CDR3 contains 17 residues. Per germline, CDR1 SGHTA and CDR2 FQGNSA. Trimming took 4 bases from V and 0 from J; bases not matched to a gene: 9. The CDR3 nucleotides read TGTGCCAGCAGCTCTTTAAGCGGGACCAGCTCCTACAATGAGCAGTTCTTC. It is translated as CASSSLSGTSSYNEQFF.

This chain connects TRBV6-5 to TRBJ2-1; possible D gene TRBD1, 6 bases. V lost 0 bases to trimming and J lost 3 bases, with 9 bases between them. CDR3 length equals 15 residues. CDR1 is MNHEY and CDR2 is SVGAGI in the germline V gene. CDR3 amino acids: CASSYSGTNYNEQFF. In DNA form, the CDR3 reads TGTGCCAGCAGTTACTCAGGGACAAACTACAATGAGCAGTTCTTC.

The CDR3 loop is CASHTGNTEAFF. The CDR3 nucleotides read TGTGCCAGCCATACAGGGAACACTGAAGCTTTCTTT. The rearrangement joins TRBV6-5 to TRBJ1-1, with a tentative D call TRBD1 (5 bases). V lost 8 bases, J lost 1 base, and 8 bases lay in between. In germline, CDR1 is MNHEY, CDR2 SVGAGI. The CDR3 consists of 12 residues.

Concerning this clone: Possible read error: a much larger clone is one base away. The chain carries TRBV6-1 and TRBJ1-1, with D possibly being TRBD1 (5 bases). This CDR3 is 13 amino acids long. V lost 3 bases and J 1 base, leaving 6 bases between the germline ends. Germline CDR1 MNHNS, CDR2 SASEGT. CDR3 coding DNA: TGTGCCAGCAGTGACAGGGAGAACACTGAAGCTTTCTTT. As protein: CASSDRENTEAFF.

The chain carries TRBV5-4 and TRBJ2-7; TRBD2 aligns across 9 bases. The CDR3 is 16 amino acids. Germline V gives CDR1 SGHNT, CDR2 YYREEE (reference sequence). The V gene end was trimmed by 0 bases and the J gene end by 6 bases; junction bases not matched to a gene: 10. Written as DNA, the CDR3 is TGTGCCAGCAGCTTGGATCTTGCGGGAGGGCCGAGCGAGCAGTACTTC. It translates to CASSLDLAGGPSEQYF.

The chain recombines TRBV2 with TRBJ2-7; D gene unclear. Germline CDR1 SNHLY, CDR2 FYNNEI. The CDR3 spans 14 residues. Trimming pared 6 bases from V and 3 bases from J, leaving 15 bases between. The CDR3 here is CASRSRDKYYEQYF. The CDR3 DNA reads as TGTGCCAGCAGGTCCCGCGACAAGTACTACGAGCAGTACTTC.

This chain joins TRBV29-1 and TRBJ2-3; TRBD2 agrees at 8 bases. This CDR3 comprises 14 residues. Unmatched junction bases numbered 5, after V lost 0 bases and J lost 6 bases. Germline CDR1 SQVTM, CDR2 ANQGSEA. The CDR3 bases are TGCAGCGTTGAAGATCACCCTAGCGGGGATACGCAGTATTTT. It is translated as CSVEDHPSGDTQYF.

The CDR3 region has the DNA TGTGCCAGCAGCTTAGTTGGTAGTACTTCTGGCGAGCAGTACTTC. It specifies CASSLVGSTSGEQYF. The chain has TRBV7-9 and TRBJ2-7; no clear D gene. The CDR3 extends over 15 amino acids. With 1 base removed from V and 6 bases from J, the gap between germline ends came to 16 bases. CDR1 and CDR2 from the germline V gene are SEHNR and FQNEAQ (reference sequence).

V is TRBV9 and J is TRBJ2-1, with 8 bases lining up with TRBD1. This CDR3 spans 17 amino acids. With 0 bases clipped from V and 5 bases from J, the junction kept 10 bases outside the gene matches. Per the germline V gene, CDR1 is SGDLS and CDR2 is YYNGEE. Here the CDR3 reads CASSVDITGGIHNEQFF. CDR3 nucleotides: TGTGCCAGCAGCGTAGACATAACAGGGGGGATACACAATGAGCAGTTCTTC.

V and J are TRBV18 and TRBJ2-5; the D gene is possibly TRBD2 (6 bases). Germline CDR1 reads KGHSH; CDR2 reads LQKENI. The CDR3 has 16 amino acids. V was cut by 3 bases and J by 6 bases, with 20 bases left in between. The CDR3 bases are TGTGCCAGCTCACCTGGAACGGGAGCCCTCCTGCAGACCCAGTACTTC. Translating gives CASSPGTGALLQTQYF. The variable domain in full, completed from reference TRBV18 and TRBJ2-5, reads NAGVMQNPRHLVRRRGQEARLRCSPMKGHSHVYWYRQLPEEGLKFMVYLQKENIIDESGMPKERFSAEFPKEGPSILRIQQVVRGDSAAYFCASSPGTGALLQTQYFGPGTRLLVL.

The V and J genes are TRBV11-2 and TRBJ2-5; no clear D gene. There are 12 residues in the CDR3. Between the trimmed V and J ends, which lost 1 base and 3 bases, there was a span of 3 bases. Per germline, CDR1 SGHAT and CDR2 FQNNGV. Here the CDR3 reads CASSLAEETQYF. As DNA, the CDR3 is TGTGCCAGCAGCTTAGCGGAAGAGACCCAGTACTTC.

J is TRBJ2-1 and V is TRBV11-2; D gene ambiguous. The CDR3 length is 12 residues. Looked up from germline, CDR1 is SGHAT and CDR2 is FQNNGV. The ends were cut back, 5 bases at V and 4 bases at J, with 6 bases in the middle. Here the CDR3 DNA reads TGTGCCAGCAGCCTCACATACAATGAGCAGTTCTTC. Protein: CASSLTYNEQFF.

The J gene is TRBJ1-2, the V gene TRBV5-6; 8 bases are shared with TRBD1. Per the germline V gene, CDR1 is SGHDT and CDR2 is YYEEEE. With V trimmed by 7 bases and J by 12 bases, 14 bases remained unmatched. The CDR3 contains 13 residues. The CDR3 DNA is TGTGCCAGCCGCTCCTATAACAGGGGGTGGGACACCTTC. Translated, it gives CASRSYNRGWDTF.

The V and J genes are TRBV4-1 and TRBJ1-2, with D maybe TRBD1 (6 bases). CDR3 length: 17 amino acids. Germline loops: CDR1 MGHRA, CDR2 YSYEKL. V gave up 2 bases and J gave up 0 bases, with 16 bases separating them. CDR3: CASSQNPGTQTNYGYTF. CDR3 nucleotides: TGCGCCAGCAGCCAAAACCCCGGGACACAAACTAACTATGGCTACACCTTC.

V and J are TRBV7-6 and TRBJ2-7; D gene unclear. Germline V gives CDR1 SGHVS, CDR2 FNYEAQ. The CDR3 extends over 11 amino acids. Trimming took off 4 bases at V and 3 bases at J, with 4 bases between the two ends. CDR3 amino acids: CASSSNYEQYF. The CDR3 nucleotides are TGTGCCAGCAGCTCCAACTACGAGCAGTACTTC.

This clone showed up just once. The chain recombines TRBV18 with TRBJ1-5, with TRBD1 matching 9 bases. Unmatched junction bases numbered 9, after V lost 5 bases and J lost 1 base. Germline CDR1 is KGHSH and CDR2 is LQKENI. The CDR3 covers 17 residues. In DNA, the CDR3 is TGTGCCAGCTCATCCCGGGACAGGGAGGAGAGCAATCAGCCCCAGCATTTT. Encoded protein: CASSSRDREESNQPQHF.

This rearrangement joins TRBV25-1 to TRBJ1-2; tentative D call: TRBD1 (5 bases). Germline-derived CDR1 and CDR2 are MGHDK and SYGVNS. This CDR3 contains 16 residues. V lost 4 bases and J lost 1, with 16 bases in between. CDR3 DNA: TGTGCCAGCAGTGCACCCGGGGGTAATAGTAACTATGGCTACACCTTC. Translating it yields CASSAPGGNSNYGYTF.

This clone was observed a single time. The chain has TRBV7-9 and TRBJ1-1; 10 nucleotides match TRBD1. The V gene end was trimmed by 6 bases and the J gene end by 5 bases; junction bases not matched to a gene: 12. Germline V gene lookup returns CDR1 SEHNR and CDR2 FQNEAQ (reference sequence). The CDR3 extends over 16 amino acids. CDR3 sequence reads: CASRQGTGDGRTEAFF. Written as DNA, the CDR3 is TGTGCCAGCAGGCAAGGGACAGGGGATGGAAGGACTGAAGCTTTCTTT.

This clone was counted once. J is TRBJ2-1 and V is TRBV5-1; 13 bases align to TRBD2. V gave up 4 bases and J gave up 6 bases; unmatched junction bases: 7. Germline V gives CDR1 SGHRS, CDR2 YFSETQ. The CDR3 is 16 amino acids. Here the CDR3 reads CASSPMGTSGTNEQFF. The CDR3 DNA is TGCGCCAGCAGCCCCATGGGGACTAGCGGGACCAATGAGCAGTTCTTC.

The chain uses TRBV5-4 and TRBJ2-3, with TRBD2 matching 9 bases. The CDR3 covers 18 residues. J was trimmed by 5 bases and V by 3 bases; bases with no gene match: 16. Germline CDR1 reads SGHNT; CDR2 reads YYREEE (reference sequence). DNA of the CDR3: TGTGCCAGCAGCTCACTCGTTGGGCTAGCGGGATATCTAGATACGCAGTATTTT. Its protein is CASSSLVGLAGYLDTQYF. Looking up the rest from reference TRBV5-4 and TRBJ2-3 gives the full variable domain: ETGVTQSPTHLIKTRGQQVTLRCSSQSGHNTVSWYQQALGQGPQFIFQYYREEENGRGNFPPRFSGLQFPNYSSELNVNALELDDSALYLCASSSLVGLAGYLDTQYFGPGTRLTVL.

The CDR3 loop reads CASSRPSGRRFF. The CDR3 bases are TGTGCCAGCAGTCGGCCTAGCGGGAGACGGTTCTTC. The chain uses TRBV28 and TRBJ2-1, with 10 bases fitting TRBD2. V was clipped by 5 bases and J by 15 bases; unmatched bases: 7. Germline CDR1 is MDHEN and CDR2 is SYDVKM. The CDR3 consists of 12 residues.

The genes are TRBV6-5 and TRBJ2-1; TRBD1 matches 12 bases. After removal of 6 bases from V and 9 bases from J, the junction contained 9 bases not matched to a gene. The CDR3 length is 15 residues. Per the germline V gene, CDR1 is MNHEY and CDR2 is SVGAGI. The CDR3: CASRSGTGGSGEQFF. As DNA, the CDR3 is TGTGCCAGCAGAAGTGGGACAGGGGGCTCGGGTGAGCAGTTCTTC.

The chain recombines TRBV11-2 with TRBJ2-7, with D maybe TRBD2 (5 bases). The CDR3 loop spans 16 amino acids. The germline CDR1 and CDR2 sequences are SGHAT and FQNNGV. V lost 4 bases to trimming and J lost 0 bases, with 16 bases between them. For the CDR3, the DNA is TGTGCCAGCAGCTCAGACTACCCGATTAGCTCCTACGAGCAGTACTTC. Protein product: CASSSDYPISSYEQYF. The full variable domain, with the rest looked up from reference TRBV11-2 and TRBJ2-7, is EAGVAQSPRYKIIEKRQSVAFWCNPISGHATLYWYQQILGQGPKLLIQFQNNGVVDDSQLPKDRFSAERLKGVDSTLKIQPAKLEDSAVYLCASSSDYPISSYEQYFGPGTRLTVT.

This chain links TRBV5-5 with TRBJ2-7; possibly TRBD1 for D (6 bases). Looked up from germline, CDR1 is SGHKS and CDR2 is YYEKEE (reference sequence). V was shortened by 0 bases and J by 6 bases, with 13 bases between the two germline ends. CDR3 length equals 14 residues. This chain's CDR3 is CASSLEGVGAEQYF. The CDR3 DNA reads TGTGCCAGCAGCTTGGAGGGGGTGGGGGCCGAGCAGTACTTC.

This chain links TRBV9 with TRBJ2-3; 12 positions agree with TRBD2. The germline gives CDR1 SGDLS, CDR2 YYNGEE. The trim removed 2 bases at V and 6 bases at J, leaving 1 base unmatched. CDR3 length equals 14 residues. CDR3 protein: CASSVTSGRDTQYF. For the CDR3, the DNA is TGTGCCAGCAGCGTCACTAGCGGGAGGGATACGCAGTATTTT.

In DNA form, the CDR3 reads TGTGCCAGCAGTAGAGGACAGACCGGGGAGCTGTTTTTT. As protein: CASSRGQTGELFF. V gene TRBV28 combines with J gene TRBJ2-2; possibly TRBD1 for D (6 bases). Trimming left V 5 bases short and J 5 bases short, with 9 bases between. The V gene's germline CDR1 is MDHEN and CDR2 SYDVKM. The CDR3 contains 13 residues.

The chain carries TRBV7-9 and TRBJ1-5; 9 bases match TRBD1. This CDR3 region has 18 residues. Germline CDR1 reads SEHNR; CDR2 reads FQNEAQ (reference sequence). V lost 1 base and J lost 0; bases outside the gene matches: 7. Here the CDR3 reads CASSLGQGETYSNQPQHF. DNA for the CDR3: TGTGCCAGCAGCTTAGGACAGGGGGAGACCTATAGCAATCAGCCCCAGCATTTT.

This chain uses TRBV6-1 with TRBJ2-7; TRBD1 matches 7 bases. The CDR3 has 12 residues. Germline CDR1 is MNHNS and CDR2 is SASEGT. V lost 8 bases and J lost 2; bases outside the gene matches: 3. The CDR3 spells CASLQGAYEQYF. CDR3 in DNA: TGTGCCAGCCTCCAGGGGGCCTACGAGCAGTACTTC.